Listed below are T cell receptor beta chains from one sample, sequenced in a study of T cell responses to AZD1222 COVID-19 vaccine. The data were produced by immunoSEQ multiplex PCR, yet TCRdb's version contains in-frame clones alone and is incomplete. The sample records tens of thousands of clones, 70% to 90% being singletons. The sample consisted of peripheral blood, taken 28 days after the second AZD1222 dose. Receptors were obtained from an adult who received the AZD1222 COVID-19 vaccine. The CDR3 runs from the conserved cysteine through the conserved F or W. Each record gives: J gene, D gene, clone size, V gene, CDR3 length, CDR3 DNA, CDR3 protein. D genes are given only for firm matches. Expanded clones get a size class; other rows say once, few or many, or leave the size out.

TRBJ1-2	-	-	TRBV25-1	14	TGTGCCAGCAGCGCTAACAGCTTTAACTATGGCTACACCTTC	CASSANSFNYGYTF
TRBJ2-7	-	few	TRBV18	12	TGTGCCAGCTCAGCGCCAGGGGCCGAGCAGTACTTC	CASSAPGAEQYF
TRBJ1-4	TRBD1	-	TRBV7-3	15	TGTGCCAGCAGCCCCGGGACAGCCTCAGATGAAAAACTGTTTTTT	CASSPGTASDEKLFF
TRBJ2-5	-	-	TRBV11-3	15	TGTGCCAGCAGCTTTGGGCAGGGAGCAGGAGAGACCCAGTACTTC	CASSFGQGAGETQYF
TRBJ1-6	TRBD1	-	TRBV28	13	TGTGCCAGCAGTTTAGGGACAGGGGTGACCCTCCACTTT	CASSLGTGVTLHF
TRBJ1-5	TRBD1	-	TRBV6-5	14	TGTGCCAGCATCCTCGGACAGGGGGGTCAGCCCCAGCATTTT	CASILGQGGQPQHF
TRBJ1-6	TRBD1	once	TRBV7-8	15	TGTGCCAGCAGCTGGACAGGGGATAGAAATTCACCCCTCCACTTT	CASSWTGDRNSPLHF
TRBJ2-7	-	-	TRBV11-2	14	TGTGCCAGCAAGCTGACTAGTCAGGCCTACGAGCAGTACTTC	CASKLTSQAYEQYF
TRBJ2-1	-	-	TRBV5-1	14	TGCGCCAGCAGCGCGGGTGGCTCCTACAATGAGCAGTTCTTC	CASSAGGSYNEQFF
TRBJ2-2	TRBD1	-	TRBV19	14	TGTGCCAGTAGAAGGACAGGGAGCACCGGGGAGCTGTTTTTT	CASRRTGSTGELFF
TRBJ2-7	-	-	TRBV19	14	TGTGCCAGTAGTCCTCAGGGTTTCTCCTACGAGCAGTACTTC	CASSPQGFSYEQYF
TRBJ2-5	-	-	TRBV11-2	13	TGTGCCAGCAGCCAGGGGTCACAAGAGACCCAGTACTTC	CASSQGSQETQYF
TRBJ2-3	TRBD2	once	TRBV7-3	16	TGTGCCAGCAGCCCGACTAGCGGGAGGGCCTGGGATACGCAGTATTTT	CASSPTSGRAWDTQYF
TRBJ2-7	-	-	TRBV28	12	TGTGCCAGCAGTGTCCAAACCTACGAGCAGTACTTC	CASSVQTYEQYF
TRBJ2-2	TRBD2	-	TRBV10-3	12	TGTGCCATCAAAAGGGAGGGCGTGGAGCTGTTTTTT	CAIKREGVELFF
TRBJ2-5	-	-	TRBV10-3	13	TGTGCATCTGGAGGGTGCCTTAAAGAGACCCAGTACTTC	CASGGCLKETQYF
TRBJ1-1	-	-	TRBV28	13	TGTGCCAGCAGTTACGGCACTGGCACTGAAGCTTTCTTT	CASSYGTGTEAFF